A single sample gave rise to the 7 T cell receptor beta chains below, sequenced in a study of blood T cell repertoires in COVID-19. Measured with immunoSEQ multiplex PCR; TCRdb has only the in-frame clones, and not every one. The sample carries 90,000 to 120,000 clones, 80% to 90% recorded once. Sequenced sample: peripheral blood. These receptor sequences come from an elderly woman with acute or convalescent COVID-19.

V is TRBV5-1 and J is TRBJ2-1; 7 bases line up with TRBD2. CDR3 size: 15 residues. CDR1 and CDR2 from the germline V gene are SGHRS and YFSETQ. V dropped 5 bases and J dropped 3; count of bases not matched to a gene: 8. The CDR3 loop is CASSRLGGIYNEQFF. The CDR3 nucleotides are TGCGCCAGCAGTCGATTGGGGGGGATCTACAATGAGCAGTTCTTC.

The chain couples TRBV5-1 to TRBJ2-7, with 10 bases that match TRBD1. CDR1 is SGHRS, CDR2 YFSETQ, per germline. V was pared by 8 bases and J by 6 bases, with 5 bases of the junction left unmatched. This CDR3 is built from 12 residues. CDR3 sequence reads: CASNRDRGEQYF. CDR3 DNA sequence: TGCGCCAGTAACCGGGACAGGGGCGAGCAGTACTTC. The full variable domain, rest sourced from reference TRBV5-1 and TRBJ2-7, is KAGVTQTPRYLIKTRGQQVTLSCSPISGHRSVSWYQQTPGQGLQFLFEYFSETQRNKGNFPGRFSGRQFSNSRSEMNVSTLELGDSALYLCASNRDRGEQYFGPGTRLTVT.

This CDR3 is CASSQRTGIGYTIYF. The CDR3 nucleotides are TGTGCCAGCAGCCAAAGGACAGGGATTGGGTACACCATATATTTT. The chain combines TRBV7-2 with TRBJ1-3, with 8 positions matching TRBD1. Germline V CDR1 and CDR2: SGHTA, FQGNSA. Trimming took 5 bases from V and 8 from J; bases not matched to a gene: 11. This CDR3 has 15 amino acids.

This sequence joins TRBV9 and TRBJ2-5; tentatively, D is TRBD2 (6 bases). CDR1 SGDLS and CDR2 YYNGEE come from the germline V gene. The CDR3 is 15 residues long. The germline V and J ends were trimmed by 2 bases and 2 bases, with 13 bases remaining between them. The DNA for the CDR3 is TGTGCCAGCAGCGTTACAGCGGGTGGTCAAGAGACCCAGTACTTC. Translated: CASSVTAGGQETQYF.

The gene calls are TRBV21-1 and TRBJ1-1; the table's TRBD1 call for D was not verified on the DNA. TRBV21-1 is labeled a pseudogene. The CDR3 is made up of 16 amino acids. CDR3 loop: CASTRKRTGLNTEAFF. The CDR3 DNA sequence: TGTGCCAGCACCAGAAAGAGGACAGGGTTGAACACTGAAGCTTTCTTT.

The rearrangement uses TRBV7-6 and TRBJ2-3, with D maybe TRBD2 (7 bases). CDR3 length: 15 residues. The germline V gene has CDR1 SGHVS and CDR2 FNYEAQ. V lost 6 bases and J lost 2, with 15 bases in between. CDR3: CASSPGGSHTDTQYF. CDR3 nucleotides: TGTGCCAGCAGTCCGGGGGGCTCCCACACAGATACGCAGTATTTT.

This sequence joins TRBV5-1 and TRBJ2-7; TRBD2 aligns across 10 bases. This CDR3 has 14 amino acids. The V segment lost 5 bases and the J segment 7 bases; nucleotides outside the gene matches: 9. The V gene's germline CDR1 is SGHRS and CDR2 YFSETQ. The CDR3 spells CASRKASGGGEQYF. The CDR3 coding sequence is TGCGCCAGCAGGAAAGCTAGCGGGGGAGGTGAGCAGTACTTC.